Given below is one T cell receptor (beta chain) in context. Its antigen is unidentified. This sample is part of a study of T-cell memory formation after mild COVID-19. Whole-study findings and limits: CD4+ clones that contracted lay mainly in CM and EM; CD8+ ones lay in EMRA. SARS-CoV-2 specificity of second-wave clones peaking day 37 was unconfirmed. Memory cells collected pre-infection included some clones that later responded, suggesting cross-reactive memory joined.

Trimming removed 2 bases at V and 9 bases at J, with 12 bases between. Germline V gene data show CDR1 as SGDLS and CDR2 as YYNGEE. The CDR3 length is 13 residues. A single record per CDR3 protein comes from TCRdb applying MiXCR to the 5' RACE reads. The table has about 430,000 distinct CDR3 sequences, about 20% seen once; the top ten hold 20% to 25%. The sequencing input was PBMCs or a T cell subset sorted from them (not recorded which). This TCR came from a man aged 18 to 30 who had mild COVID-19 (a few samples of this study predate the infection). Cell type and time point are not known. V usage is TRBV9 and J usage is TRBJ1-5; no firm D call. The CDR3 bases are TGTGCCAGCAGCGTGGGCGGGCCAGGGCCCCAGCATTTT. Residues: CASSVGGPGPQHF.